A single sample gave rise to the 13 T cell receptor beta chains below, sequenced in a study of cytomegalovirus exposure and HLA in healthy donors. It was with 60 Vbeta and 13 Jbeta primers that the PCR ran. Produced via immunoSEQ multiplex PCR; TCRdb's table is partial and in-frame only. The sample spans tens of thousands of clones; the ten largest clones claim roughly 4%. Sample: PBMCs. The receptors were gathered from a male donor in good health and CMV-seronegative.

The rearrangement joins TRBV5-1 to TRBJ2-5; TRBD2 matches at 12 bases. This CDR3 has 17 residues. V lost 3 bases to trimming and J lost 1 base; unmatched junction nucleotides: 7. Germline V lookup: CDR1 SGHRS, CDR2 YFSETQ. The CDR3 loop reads CASSYYGLAGTQETQYF. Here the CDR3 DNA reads TGCGCCAGCAGCTACTACGGACTAGCGGGGACCCAAGAGACCCAGTACTTC.

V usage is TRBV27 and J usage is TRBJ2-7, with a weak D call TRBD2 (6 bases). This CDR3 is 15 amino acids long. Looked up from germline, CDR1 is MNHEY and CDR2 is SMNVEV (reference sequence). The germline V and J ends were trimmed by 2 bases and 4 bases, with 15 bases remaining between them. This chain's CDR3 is CASSLKWDSYYEQYF. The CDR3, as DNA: TGTGCCAGCAGTTTAAAGTGGGACTCTTATTACGAGCAGTACTTC.

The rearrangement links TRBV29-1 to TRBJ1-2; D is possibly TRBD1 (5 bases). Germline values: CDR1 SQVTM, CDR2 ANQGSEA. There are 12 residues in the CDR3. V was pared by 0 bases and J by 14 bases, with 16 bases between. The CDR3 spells CSVEEGAGRFTF. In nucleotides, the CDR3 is TGCAGCGTTGAAGAAGGGGCAGGTCGGTTTACCTTC.

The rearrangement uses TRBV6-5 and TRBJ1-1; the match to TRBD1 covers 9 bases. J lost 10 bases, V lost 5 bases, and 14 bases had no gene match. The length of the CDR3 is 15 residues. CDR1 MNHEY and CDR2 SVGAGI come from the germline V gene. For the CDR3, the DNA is TGTGCCAGCAGTAGGAACGGTAGGGACAGGGAGGGAGCTTTCTTT. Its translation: CASSRNGRDREGAFF.

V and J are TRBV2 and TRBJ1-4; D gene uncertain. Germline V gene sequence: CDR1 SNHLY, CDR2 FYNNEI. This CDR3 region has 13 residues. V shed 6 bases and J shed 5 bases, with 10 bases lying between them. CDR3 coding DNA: TGTGCCAGCAGGACCGAGAGGAATGAAAAACTGTTTTTT. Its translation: CASRTERNEKLFF.

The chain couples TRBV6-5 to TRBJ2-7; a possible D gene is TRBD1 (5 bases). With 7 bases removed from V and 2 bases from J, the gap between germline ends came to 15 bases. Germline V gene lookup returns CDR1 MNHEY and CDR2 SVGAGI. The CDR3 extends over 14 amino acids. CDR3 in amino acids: CASTKSGIPYEQYF. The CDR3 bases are TGTGCCAGCACCAAATCAGGGATCCCCTACGAGCAGTACTTC.

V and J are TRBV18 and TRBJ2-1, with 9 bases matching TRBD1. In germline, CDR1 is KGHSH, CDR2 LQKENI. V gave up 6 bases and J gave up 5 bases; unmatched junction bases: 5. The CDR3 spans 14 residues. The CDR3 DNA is TGTGCCAGCTCCAAGGACAGGGGCAACAATGAGCAGTTCTTC. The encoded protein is CASSKDRGNNEQFF.

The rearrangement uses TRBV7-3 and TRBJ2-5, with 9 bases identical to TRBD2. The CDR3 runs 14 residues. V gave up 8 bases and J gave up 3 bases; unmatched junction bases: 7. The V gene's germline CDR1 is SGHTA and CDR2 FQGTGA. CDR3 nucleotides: TGTGCCAGCGCCGCTAGCGGGGTGGAAGAGACCCAGTACTTC. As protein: CASAASGVEETQYF.

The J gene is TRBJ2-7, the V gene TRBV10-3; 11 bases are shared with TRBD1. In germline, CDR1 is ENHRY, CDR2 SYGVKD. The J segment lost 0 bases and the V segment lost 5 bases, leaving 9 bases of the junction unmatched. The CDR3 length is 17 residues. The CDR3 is CAISPTRTGGPSYEQYF. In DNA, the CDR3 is TGTGCCATCAGTCCTACCCGGACAGGGGGCCCCTCCTACGAGCAGTACTTC.

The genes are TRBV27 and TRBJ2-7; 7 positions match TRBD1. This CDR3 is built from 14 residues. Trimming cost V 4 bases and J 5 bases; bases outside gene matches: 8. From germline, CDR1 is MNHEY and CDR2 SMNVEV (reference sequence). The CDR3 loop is CASSSGQVVDEQYF. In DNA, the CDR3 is TGTGCCAGCAGTTCCGGACAGGTAGTAGACGAGCAGTACTTC.

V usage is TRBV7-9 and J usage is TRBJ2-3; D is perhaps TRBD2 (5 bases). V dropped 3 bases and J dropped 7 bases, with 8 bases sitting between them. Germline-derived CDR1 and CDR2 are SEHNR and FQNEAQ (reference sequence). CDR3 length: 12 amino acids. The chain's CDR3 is CASSFEGYTQYF. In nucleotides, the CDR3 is TGTGCCAGCAGCTTTGAGGGTTATACGCAGTATTTT.

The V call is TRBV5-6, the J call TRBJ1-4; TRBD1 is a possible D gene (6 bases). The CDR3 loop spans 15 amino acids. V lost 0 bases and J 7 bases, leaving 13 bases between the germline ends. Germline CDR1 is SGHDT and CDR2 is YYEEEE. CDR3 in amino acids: CASSLGRGVIEKLFF. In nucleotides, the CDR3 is TGTGCCAGCAGCTTGGGCAGGGGAGTTATTGAAAAACTGTTTTTT.

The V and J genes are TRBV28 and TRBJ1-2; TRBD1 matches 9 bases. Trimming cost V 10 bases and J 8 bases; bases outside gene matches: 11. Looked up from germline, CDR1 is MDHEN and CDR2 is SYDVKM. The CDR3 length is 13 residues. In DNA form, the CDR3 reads TGTGCCACCTTACCCGGGACAGGGAAAGGCTACACCTTC. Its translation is CATLPGTGKGYTF.